This TCR beta chain originates from a study of T cells in Graves' hyperthyroidism and ophthalmopathy. At the level of the study: Peripheral blood was collected at initial diagnosis, before any treatment.

RNA transcripts provided the source from which TCR beta CDR3 regions were amplified. HTBI primers were used for first-round RT-PCR of the TCR CDR3. MiXCR, applied by TCRdb to the multiplex PCR reads, yields one record per CDR3 protein. This sample carries about 550,000 distinct CDR3 sequences, 20% to 25% of them seen once, and the ten largest clones take about 26%. Findings of the study overall: Also found in blood were most expanded thyroid clonotypes above 0.001.

A few counts support this clonotype. Its target is not known. The V end lost 5 bases, the J end lost 2 bases, and 18 bases lay between the germline ends. Per the germline V gene, CDR1 is SGHVS and CDR2 is FQNEAQ. The length of the CDR3 is 17 residues. Sequencing used blood. The chain is built from TRBV7-8 and TRBJ2-2; weak D call: TRBD2 (6 bases). This clonotype was obtained from a young man with Graves' hyperthyroidism. CDR3 DNA: TGTGCCAGCAGCCCTAGACGTCCGGGACTTAACACCGGGGAGCTGTTTTTT. Protein product: CASSPRRPGLNTGELFF.